This TCR beta chain was identified in a study of OX40 agonist ivuxolimab in advanced cancers. The overall study: An agonistic human IgG2 monoclonal antibody against OX40 (CD134) was given. General observations from the study: There was clonal expansion of CD4+ and CD8+ blood T cells by week 6 at 0.1 to 3.0 mg/kg.

The CDR3 has 12 residues. Between the trimmed V and J ends, which lost 4 bases and 3 bases, there was a span of 6 bases. The germline CDR1 and CDR2 sequences are MNHNS and SASEGT. Note on this clone: The antigen is undetermined.

Libraries were prepared by immunoSEQ multiplex PCR; TCRdb keeps only in-frame clonotypes and omits some of them. The profile shows 98,000 or so clones, approximately 89% of them singletons. The material sequenced was CD4+ or CD8+ T cells sorted from blood, taken in a trial of the OX40 agonist ivuxolimab. This clonotype was obtained from an adult with an advanced solid tumor such as melanoma, head and neck, liver or kidney cancer. The chain employs TRBV6-1 and TRBJ1-1; D gene ambiguous. CDR3 nucleotides: TGTGCCAGCAGTGCGGGCGACACTGAAGCTTTCTTT. It translates to CASSAGDTEAFF.